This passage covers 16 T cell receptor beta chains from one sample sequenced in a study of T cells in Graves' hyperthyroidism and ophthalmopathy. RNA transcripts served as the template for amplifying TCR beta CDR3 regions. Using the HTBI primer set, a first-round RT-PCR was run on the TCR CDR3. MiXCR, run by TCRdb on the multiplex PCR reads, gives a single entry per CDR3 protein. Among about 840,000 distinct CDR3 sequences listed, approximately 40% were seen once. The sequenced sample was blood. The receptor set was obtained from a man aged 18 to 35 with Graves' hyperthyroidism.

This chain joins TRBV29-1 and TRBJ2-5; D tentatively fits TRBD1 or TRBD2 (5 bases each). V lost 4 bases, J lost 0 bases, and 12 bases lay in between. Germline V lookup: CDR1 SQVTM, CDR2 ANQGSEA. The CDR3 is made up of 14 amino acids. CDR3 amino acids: CSVVGDPYQETQYF. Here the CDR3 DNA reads TGCAGCGTTGTGGGGGATCCATACCAAGAGACCCAGTACTTC.

This CDR3 reads CASRQGQELTF. The CDR3 coding sequence is TGTGCCAGCAGACAAGGACAGGAGCTAACCTTC. This chain joins TRBV6-5 and TRBJ1-2; 7 bases agree with TRBD1. This CDR3 is built from 11 residues. The V segment lost 6 bases and the J segment 14 bases; nucleotides outside the gene matches: 9. The V gene's germline CDR1 is MNHEY and CDR2 SVGAGI.

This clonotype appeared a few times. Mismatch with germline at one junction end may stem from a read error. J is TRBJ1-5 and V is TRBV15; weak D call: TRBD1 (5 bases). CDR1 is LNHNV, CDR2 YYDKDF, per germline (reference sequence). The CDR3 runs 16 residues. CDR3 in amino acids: CASSQEPGGGNQPQHF. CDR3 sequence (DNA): TGTGCCAGCAGCCAAGAACCGGGGGGAGGCAATCAGCCCCAGCATTTT. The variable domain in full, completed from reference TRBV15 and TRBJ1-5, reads DAMVIQNPRYQVTQFGKPVTLSCSQTLNHNVMYWYQQKSSQAPKLLFHYYDKDFNNEADTPDNFQSRRPNTSFCFLDIRSPGLGDTAMYLCASSQEPGGGNQPQHFGDGTRLSIL.

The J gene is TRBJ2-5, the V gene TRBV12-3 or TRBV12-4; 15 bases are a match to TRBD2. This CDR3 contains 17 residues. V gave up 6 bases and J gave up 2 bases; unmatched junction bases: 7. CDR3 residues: CASRLGLAGGSQETQYF. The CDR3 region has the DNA TGTGCCAGCAGGCTGGGACTAGCGGGAGGCTCGCAAGAGACCCAGTACTTC.

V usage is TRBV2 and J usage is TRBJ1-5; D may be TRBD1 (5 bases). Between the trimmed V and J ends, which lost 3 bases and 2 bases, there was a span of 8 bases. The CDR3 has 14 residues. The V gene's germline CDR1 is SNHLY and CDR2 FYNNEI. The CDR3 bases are TGTGCCAGCAGTGACTGGGGGGGCAATCAGCCCCAGCATTTT. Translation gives CASSDWGGNQPQHF.

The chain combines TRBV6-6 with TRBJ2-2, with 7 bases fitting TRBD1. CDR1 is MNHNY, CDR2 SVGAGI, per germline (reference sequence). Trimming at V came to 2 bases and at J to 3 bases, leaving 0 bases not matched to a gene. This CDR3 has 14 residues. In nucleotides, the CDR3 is TGTGCCAGCAGTTACAGGGGGCACACCGGGGAGCTGTTTTTT. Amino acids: CASSYRGHTGELFF.

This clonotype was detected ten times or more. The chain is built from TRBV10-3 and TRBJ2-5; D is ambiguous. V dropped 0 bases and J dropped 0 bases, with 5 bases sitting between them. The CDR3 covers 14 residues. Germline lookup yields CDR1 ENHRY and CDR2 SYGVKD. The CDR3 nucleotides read TGTGCCATCAGTGAGTCAGGGTACCAAGAGACCCAGTACTTC. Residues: CAISESGYQETQYF.

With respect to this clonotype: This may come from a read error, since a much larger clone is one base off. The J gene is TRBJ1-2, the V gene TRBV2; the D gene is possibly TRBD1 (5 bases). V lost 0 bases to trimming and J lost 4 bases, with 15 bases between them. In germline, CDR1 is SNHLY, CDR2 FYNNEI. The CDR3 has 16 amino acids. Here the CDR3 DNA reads TGTGCCAGCAGTGAAGCAGTCAGGACATCCACCTATGGCTACACCTTC. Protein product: CASSEAVRTSTYGYTF.

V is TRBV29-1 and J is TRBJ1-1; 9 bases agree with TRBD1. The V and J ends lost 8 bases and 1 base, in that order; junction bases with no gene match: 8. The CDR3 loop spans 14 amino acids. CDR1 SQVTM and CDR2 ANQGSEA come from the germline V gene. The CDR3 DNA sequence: TGCAGCCAAGATCTGGGACAGGGGAACACTGAAGCTTTCTTT. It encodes CSQDLGQGNTEAFF.

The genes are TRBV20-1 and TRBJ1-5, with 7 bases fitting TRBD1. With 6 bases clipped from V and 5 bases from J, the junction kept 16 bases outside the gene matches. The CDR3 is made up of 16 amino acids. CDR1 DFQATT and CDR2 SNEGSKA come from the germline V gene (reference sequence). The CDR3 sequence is CSASPGGQLGDQPQHF. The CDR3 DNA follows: TGCAGTGCCAGTCCAGGGGGACAGTTGGGGGATCAGCCCCAGCATTTT.

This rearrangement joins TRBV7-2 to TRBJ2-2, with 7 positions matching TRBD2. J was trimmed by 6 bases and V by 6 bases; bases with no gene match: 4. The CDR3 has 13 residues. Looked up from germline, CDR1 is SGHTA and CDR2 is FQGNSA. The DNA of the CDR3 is TGTGCCAGCAGTTTCGGGGGGTCCGGGGAGCTGTTTTTT. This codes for CASSFGGSGELFF. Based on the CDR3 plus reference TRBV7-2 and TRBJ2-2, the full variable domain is GAGVSQSPSNKVTEKGKDVELRCDPISGHTALYWYRQSLGQGLEFLIYFQGNSAPDKSGLPSDRFSAERTGGSVSTLTIQRTQQEDSAVYLCASSFGGSGELFFGEGSRLTVL.

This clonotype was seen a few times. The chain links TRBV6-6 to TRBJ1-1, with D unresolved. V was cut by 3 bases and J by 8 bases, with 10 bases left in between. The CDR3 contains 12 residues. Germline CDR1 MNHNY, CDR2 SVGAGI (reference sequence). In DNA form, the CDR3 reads TGTGCCAGCAGTTATGTAGACGGAGAAGCTTTCTTT. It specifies CASSYVDGEAFF.

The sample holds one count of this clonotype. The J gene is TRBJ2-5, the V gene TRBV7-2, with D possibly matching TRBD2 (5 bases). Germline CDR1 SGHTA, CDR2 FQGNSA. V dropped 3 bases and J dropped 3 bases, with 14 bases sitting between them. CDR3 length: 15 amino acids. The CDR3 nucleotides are TGTGCCAGCAGCTTGAACACCGGAGGCGAAGAGACCCAGTACTTC. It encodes CASSLNTGGEETQYF.

CDR3 amino acids: CASSEGGGKREKLFF. In DNA form, the CDR3 reads TGTGCCAGCAGTGAAGGCGGGGGGAAGCGAGAAAAACTGTTTTTT. The chain joins TRBV2 to TRBJ1-4, with a tentative D call TRBD1 (5 bases). The V and J ends lost 1 base and 8 bases respectively, with 14 bases between them. CDR1 is SNHLY, CDR2 FYNNEI, per germline. The CDR3 covers 15 residues.

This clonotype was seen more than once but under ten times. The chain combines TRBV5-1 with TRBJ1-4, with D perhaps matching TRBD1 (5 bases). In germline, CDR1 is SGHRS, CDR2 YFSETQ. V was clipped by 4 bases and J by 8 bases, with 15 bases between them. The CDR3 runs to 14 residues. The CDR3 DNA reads TGCGCCAGCAGCAGGGGCCCCGACGGCGAAAAACTGTTTTTT. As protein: CASSRGPDGEKLFF.

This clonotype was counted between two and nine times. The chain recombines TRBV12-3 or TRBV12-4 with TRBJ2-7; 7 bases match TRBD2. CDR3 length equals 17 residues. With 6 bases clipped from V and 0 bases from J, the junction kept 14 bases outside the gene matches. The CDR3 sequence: CASSTGGLLADSYEQYF. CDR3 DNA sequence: TGTGCCAGCAGCACCGGTGGCCTCCTAGCGGACTCCTACGAGCAGTACTTC.